The 4 T cell receptor beta chains listed next were all sequenced from one sample in a study of blood T cell repertoires in COVID-19. Some clones are missing from TCRdb's copy, which holds only in-frame ones; the method was immunoSEQ multiplex PCR. The sample lists hundreds of thousands of clones, 65% to 90% occurring once. The sequencing input was peripheral blood. The receptor source for this set is a man aged 45-60 years with COVID-19, enrolled during active disease.

The J gene is TRBJ2-2, the V gene TRBV10-2; 9 bases align to TRBD1. The CDR3 totals 15 residues. Germline CDR1 and CDR2: WSHSY and SAAADI. Trimming at V came to 6 bases and at J to 6 bases, leaving 8 bases not matched to a gene. The CDR3: CASSRSGQGSGELFF. In nucleotides, the CDR3 is TGCGCCAGCAGCCGGTCGGGACAGGGCTCCGGGGAGCTGTTTTTT.

The chain couples TRBV2 to TRBJ2-1; a weak D match, TRBD2 (5 bases). The CDR3 runs 17 residues. Germline V gene lookup returns CDR1 SNHLY and CDR2 FYNNEI. Trimming stripped 4 bases from V and 0 bases from J, with 16 bases between. The CDR3, as DNA: TGTGCCAGCAGTGTACTGGACTGGAAGAGCTCCTACAATGAGCAGTTCTTC. It translates to CASSVLDWKSSYNEQFF.

The chain links TRBV12-3 or TRBV12-4 to TRBJ2-5; possible D gene TRBD2, 6 bases. The CDR3 has 13 residues. Trimming took 6 bases from V and 3 from J, leaving 11 bases between them. The CDR3 DNA follows: TGTGCCAGCAGCTGGGACTCTGAAGAGACCCAGTACTTC. Protein: CASSWDSEETQYF.

This clone was observed a few times. V usage is TRBV3-1 (or the pseudogene TRBV3-2) and J usage is TRBJ1-3; D is uncertain. The V end lost 0 bases, the J end lost 0 bases, and 9 bases lay between the germline ends. The length of the CDR3 is 16 residues. CDR1 is LGHDT, CDR2 YNNKEL, per germline (reference sequence). The CDR3 DNA reads as TGTGCCAGCAGCCAAGAGTTCGTTAGCTCTGGAAACACCATATATTTT. This gives the protein CASSQEFVSSGNTIYF.